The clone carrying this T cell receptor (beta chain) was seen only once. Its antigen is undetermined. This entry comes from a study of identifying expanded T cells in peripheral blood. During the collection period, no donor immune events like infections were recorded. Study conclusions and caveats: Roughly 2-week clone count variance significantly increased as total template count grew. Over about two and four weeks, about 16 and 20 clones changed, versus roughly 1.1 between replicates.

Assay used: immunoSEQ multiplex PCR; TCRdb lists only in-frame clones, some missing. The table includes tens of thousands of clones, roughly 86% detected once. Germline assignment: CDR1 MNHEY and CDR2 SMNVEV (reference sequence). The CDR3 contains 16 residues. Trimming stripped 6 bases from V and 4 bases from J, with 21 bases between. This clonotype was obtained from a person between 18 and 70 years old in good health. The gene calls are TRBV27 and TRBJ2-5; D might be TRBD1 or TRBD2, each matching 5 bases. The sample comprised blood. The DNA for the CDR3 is TGTGCCAGCAGATCCCCCTCGAGGGGTTCGGGAGAGACCCAGTACTTC. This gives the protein CASRSPSRGSGETQYF.